This TCR beta chain originates from a study of blood T cell repertoires in COVID-19. Turning to the study itself: Acute and convalescent COVID-19 specimens originated in the United States, Italy and Spain. Sample material is recorded as cDNA or gDNA derived from T cells, B-cell-depleted T cells, or PBMCs.

As processed by the authors: By means of reference gene primer amplification, nucleated cell counts were estimated. Generated by immunoSEQ multiplex PCR, the TCRdb table keeps only in-frame clones and is missing some. The DNA gave D and trimming, while V, J and clone size come from that table. The sample yields around 70,000 clones, roughly 82% seen once. Material: peripheral blood. This receptor was taken from a man between 60 and 70 years old with acute or convalescent COVID-19.

CDR3 sequence: CASKVATEKNTEAFF. DNA of the CDR3: TGTGCCAGCAAAGTGGCGACAGAAAAGAACACTGAAGCTTTCTTT. The chain uses TRBV6-5 and TRBJ1-1; TRBD1 might be the D (5 bases). The CDR3 is made up of 15 amino acids. CDR1 is MNHEY and CDR2 is SVGAGI in the germline V gene. V was pared by 7 bases and J by 1 base, with 16 bases between.